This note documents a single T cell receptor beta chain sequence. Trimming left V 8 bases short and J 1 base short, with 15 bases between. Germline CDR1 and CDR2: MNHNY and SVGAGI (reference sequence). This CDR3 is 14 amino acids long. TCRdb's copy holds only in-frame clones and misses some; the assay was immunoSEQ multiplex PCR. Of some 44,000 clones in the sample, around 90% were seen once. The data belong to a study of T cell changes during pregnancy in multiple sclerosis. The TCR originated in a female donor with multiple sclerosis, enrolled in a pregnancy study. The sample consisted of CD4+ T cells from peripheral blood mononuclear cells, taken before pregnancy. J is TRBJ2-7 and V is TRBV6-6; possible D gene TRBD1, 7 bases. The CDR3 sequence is CASLDREDSYEQYF. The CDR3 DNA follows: TGTGCCAGCCTTGACAGGGAGGATTCCTACGAGCAGTACTTC.